The rows below give T cell receptor beta chains drawn from one sample of a study of metastatic and nonmetastatic thyroid tumors. TCRdb ran MiXCR on the PCR reads. Among about 27,000 clones listed, approximately 15% were seen once. The specimen was blood. All receptors come from a male donor with papillary thyroid cancer or a benign thyroid nodule (not recorded which). Some clones in this sample may be carry-over from other donors' samples. The CDR3 runs from the conserved cysteine through the conserved F or W. D genes are given only for firm matches. Clone size appears in some rows only: once, few, many, or a class for an expanded clone.

>TRBV5-1|-|TRBJ2-1|-
TGCGCCAGCAGCCTTGACTACTCCTACAATGAGCAGTTCTTC
CASSLDYSYNEQFF
>TRBV11-2|-|TRBJ2-1|-
TGTGCCAGCAGCTTAGGTCTTGCCCCCAATGAGCAGTTCTTC
CASSLGLAPNEQFF
>TRBV9|many|TRBJ1-1|-
TGTGCCAGCAGCGTAGGCGGGGGGGGCATGAACACTGAAGCTTTCTTT
CASSVGGGGMNTEAFF
>TRBV28|many|TRBJ2-7|TRBD1
TGTGCCAGCAGTTCCGGGACAGGGGGCTCCTACGAGCAGTACTTC
CASSSGTGGSYEQYF
>TRBV5-1|many|TRBJ2-2|TRBD2
TGCGCCAGCAGCTCGGGACTAGCGGCAAGTAACACCGGGGAGCTGTTTTTT
CASSSGLAASNTGELFF
>TRBV19|-|TRBJ1-2|-
TGTGCCAGTACTTCCGGGAGGTATCGGGGACCGACCTTC
CASTSGRYRGPTF
>TRBV6-1|-|TRBJ2-7|TRBD2
TGTGCCAGCAGTCAAGGGACTAGCGGGAATTACGAGCAGTACTTC
CASSQGTSGNYEQYF
>TRBV5-1|many|TRBJ2-1|-
TGCGCCAGCAGCTTGGCTGGCCTCTATTCGGATGAGCAGTTCTTC
CASSLAGLYSDEQFF
>TRBV6-1|many|TRBJ1-1|-
TGTGCCAGCACGCAAAGGTTGGGGGGAGGGGGAAACACTGAAGCTTTCTTT
CASTQRLGGGGNTEAFF
>TRBV7-9|-|TRBJ1-1|-
TGTGCCAGCAGCTTACAAATGAACACTGAAGCTTTCTTT
CASSLQMNTEAFF
>TRBV27|many|TRBJ2-7|-
TGTGCCAGCAGTCCCCTGGGGCTAACCTACGAGCAGTACTTC
CASSPLGLTYEQYF
>TRBV7-3|medium-sized|TRBJ2-2|TRBD1
TGTGCCAGCAGCTCGAGAGGGGACAGGGGAGGCACGAACACCGGGGAGCTGTTTTTT
CASSSRGDRGGTNTGELFF
>TRBV12-3/TRBV12-4|few|TRBJ2-2|-
TGTGCCAGCAGTTCCCCCCGGGACCGACGCACCGGGGAGCTGTTTTTT
CASSSPRDRRTGELFF
>TRBV5-6|few|TRBJ1-2|-
TGTGCCAGCAACGCTAAGGTCGAAGCTATAAGCTACACCTTC
CASNAKVEAISYTF
>TRBV30|once|TRBJ2-2|-
TGTGCCTGGAAGGCAGGCGGGACGAACACCGGGGAGCTGTTTTTT
CAWKAGGTNTGELFF
>TRBV28|many|TRBJ2-1|TRBD2
TGTGCCAGCGCTAGCGGGAGTCATGACAATGAGCAGTTCTTC
CASASGSHDNEQFF
>TRBV20-1|many|TRBJ2-1|-
TGCAGTGCGCGAGGACTACACACCTACAATGAGCAGTTCTTC
CSARGLHTYNEQFF
>TRBV4-2|many|TRBJ2-1|-
TGTGCCAGCAGCCAACCCACACGGGGGAGCTCCTACAATGAGCAGTTCTTC
CASSQPTRGSSYNEQFF
>TRBV4-2|medium-sized|TRBJ1-5|-
TGTGCCAGCAGCCAAGATTCTAATCAGCCCCAGCATTTT
CASSQDSNQPQHF
>TRBV19|-|TRBJ1-1|-
TGTGCCAGTCAGCGGGCCGCTGAAGCTTTCTTT
CASQRAAEAFF
>TRBV2|many|TRBJ2-1|-
TGTGCCAGCAGTACCGGGACCGACGAAAATGAGCAGTTCTTC
CASSTGTDENEQFF
>TRBV3-1|many|TRBJ1-1|-
TGTGCCAGCAGCTCAAGAGGAGCAGTCCATGACACTGAAGCTTTCTTT
CASSSRGAVHDTEAFF
>TRBV7-3|many|TRBJ1-5|-
TGTGCCAGCAGCTTACAGGAGGGAGAGCCCCAGCATTTT
CASSLQEGEPQHF
>TRBV28|few|TRBJ2-2|-
TGTGCCAGCAGTTTAGGAAACAGGGACACCGGGGAGCTGTTTTTT
CASSLGNRDTGELFF
>TRBV20-1|many|TRBJ2-1|-
TGCAGTGCTTTAGTGGGGTTGTTGCATGAGCAGTTCTTC
CSALVGLLHEQFF
>TRBV2|few|TRBJ1-5|-
TGTGTCAGCAGTGAAACAATGGCCGAAAGGCAGACCCAGCATTTT
CVSSETMAERQTQHF
>TRBV5-1|-|TRBJ2-1|TRBD1
TGCGCCAGCAGCTTAGGACAGGCCAGAGATGAAAAGTTCTTC
CASSLGQARDEKFF
>TRBV20-1|many|TRBJ2-7|TRBD2
TGCAGTGCTAGTCCCTGGGAGACTAGCGGGAGCGGCGAGCAGTACTTC
CSASPWETSGSGEQYF
>TRBV28|many|TRBJ1-4|TRBD1
TGTGCCAGCACCCCGGGACAGGCTTATGAAAAACTGTTTTTT
CASTPGQAYEKLFF
>TRBV15|many|TRBJ1-1|-
TGTGCCACCAGCAGAGATATGAACACTGAAGCTTTCTTT
CATSRDMNTEAFF
>TRBV27|many|TRBJ1-1|TRBD1
TGTGCCAGCAGTGCGGGACAGGGTAGGTTTAGGAACACTGAAGCTTTCTTT
CASSAGQGRFRNTEAFF
>TRBV7-2|many|TRBJ2-7|TRBD1
TGTGCCAGCAGCAGGGGACAGGGGATTCTCGAGCAGTACTTC
CASSRGQGILEQYF
>TRBV3-1|many|TRBJ2-3|-
TGTGCCAGCAGCGCACAGGGCACAGATACGCAGTATTTT
CASSAQGTDTQYF
>TRBV25-1|many|TRBJ2-1|-
TGTGCCAGCAGAGGTGCCCTACACAATGAGCAGTTCTTC
CASRGALHNEQFF
>TRBV5-1|many|TRBJ2-4|-
TGCGCCAGCAGCCCACGACGGTTCCTAGCCAAAAACATTCAGTACTTC
CASSPRRFLAKNIQYF
>TRBV9|-|TRBJ2-7|-
TGTGCCAGCAGCGGACAGAAAGGGAACCCCTACGAGCAGTACTTC
CASSGQKGNPYEQYF
>TRBV27|many|TRBJ1-5|-
TGTGCCAGCAGTTTATCGAGGCAGGGTCAGCCCCAGCATTTT
CASSLSRQGQPQHF
>TRBV20-1|many|TRBJ2-1|TRBD2
TGCAGTGCTAGAGACCCAGCGGGAGGCGACTACAATGAGCAGTTCTTC
CSARDPAGGDYNEQFF
>TRBV9|many|TRBJ1-1|TRBD1
TGTGCCAGCAGCAGGGGGCGTGGGAGCACTGAAGCTTTCTTT
CASSRGRGSTEAFF
>TRBV18|-|TRBJ2-1|-
TGTGCCAGCTCACCCCGATCTGAAGATAGAGCGCTCTTC
CASSPRSEDRALF
>TRBV3-1|medium-sized|TRBJ1-6|-
TGTGCCAGCAGCCAAGATGGCTATTCACCCCTCCACTTT
CASSQDGYSPLHF
>TRBV6-4|-|TRBJ2-5|-
TGTGCCAGCAGTGAAGGGGCCCGGGAGACCCAGTACTTC
CASSEGARETQYF
>TRBV11-3|-|TRBJ2-7|-
TGTGCCAGCAGCGTCAGCGAAACCTACGAGCAGTACTTC
CASSVSETYEQYF
>TRBV28|few|TRBJ2-1|-
TGTGCCAGCGTGGACGGTCGCTTCTCCTACAATGAGCAGTTCTTC
CASVDGRFSYNEQFF
>TRBV20-1|-|TRBJ1-1|TRBD1
TGCAGTGCTTGGACAGGGTTATCTCCTGAAGCTTTCTTT
CSAWTGLSPEAFF
>TRBV19|many|TRBJ1-2|-
TGTGCCAGTAGTATAGGCCAGGGCTGGGGCTACACCTTC
CASSIGQGWGYTF
>TRBV18|-|TRBJ2-7|TRBD2
TGTGCCAGCTCACCACTTGATGGACTAGACTCCTACGAGCAGTACTTC
CASSPLDGLDSYEQYF
>TRBV2|few|TRBJ1-5|TRBD1
TGTGCCAGCAGTCCAATTGGACAGGTCAACCAGCCCCAGCATTTT
CASSPIGQVNQPQHF
>TRBV28|-|TRBJ1-2|TRBD1
TGTGCCAGCACGGGGACAGTCTGCTACACCTTC
CASTGTVCYTF
>TRBV2|many|TRBJ1-1|-
TGTGCCAGCAGGGAAGGAATGAGTGGAGCTTTCTTT
CASREGMSGAFF
>TRBV3-1|once|TRBJ1-1|-
TGTGCCAGCAGCCAAGGACCCGTCGGAGCTTTCTTT
CASSQGPVGAFF
>TRBV20-1|-|TRBJ2-1|-
TGCAGTGCTGGGAGCTCCTACAATGAGCAGTTCTTC
CSAGSSYNEQFF